This T cell receptor (beta chain) was obtained from a study of graft-versus-host responses after intestinal transplantation. Whole-study context: Among the recipients, transplants were multivisceral, liver-intestinal, or isolated intestinal. Induction with anti-thymocyte globulin, then tacrolimus and steroids for 2 to 3 years, was given to all recipients. Study-wide results and limits: Across patients carrying graft-donor T cell macrochimerism, allografts held high graft-versus-host to host-versus-graft clonal ratios. Ileal or blood samples showed some GvH clones first, and such clones were also found in recipient marrow.

Processing was applied to graft tissue in order to liberate intraepithelial and lamina propria lymphocytes. This clone is labeled as medium-sized. What it recognizes is unknown. Method: immunoSEQ multiplex PCR; TCRdb's copy keeps in-frame clones and lacks some. This sample yields approximately 63,000 clones, of which about 89% are seen a single time; more than 1.5% belongs to the top ten. Trimming took 0 bases from V and 7 from J; bases not matched to a gene: 4. Germline V lookup: CDR1 SGHRS, CDR2 YFSETQ. This CDR3 is 15 amino acids long. The sequenced sample was ileum tissue, obtained around 350 days after transplant. The chain carries TRBV5-1 and TRBJ2-1; 10 positions agree with TRBD1. The TCR comes from a human patient who received an intestinal transplant, so some T cells may come from the graft donor. CDR3 nucleotide sequence: TGCGCCAGCAGCTTGGGGGACAGGGGAACGAATGAGCAGTTCTTC. Its protein product is CASSLGDRGTNEQFF.